This TCR beta chain comes out of a study of long-term antiretroviral therapy in people with HIV. This was the immunoSEQ v3.0 assay at survey level. Here immunoSEQ multiplex PCR was the method, and the copy in TCRdb shows in-frame clones only, minus some. This table has roughly 28,000 clones, approximately 78% appearing once. Germline loops: CDR1 MNHEY, CDR2 SVGAGI. Trimming took 2 bases from V and 1 from J, leaving 8 bases between them. This CDR3 region has 14 residues. The chain uses TRBV6-5 and TRBJ1-1; D gene unclear. This receptor was identified in a man between 18 and 35 years old with HIV. This specimen consisted of unsorted PBMCs, obtained 1.5 years before starting antiretroviral therapy. CDR3: CASSYQRTNTEAFF. The CDR3 nucleotides are TGTGCCAGCAGTTACCAGCGGACGAACACTGAAGCTTTCTTT.